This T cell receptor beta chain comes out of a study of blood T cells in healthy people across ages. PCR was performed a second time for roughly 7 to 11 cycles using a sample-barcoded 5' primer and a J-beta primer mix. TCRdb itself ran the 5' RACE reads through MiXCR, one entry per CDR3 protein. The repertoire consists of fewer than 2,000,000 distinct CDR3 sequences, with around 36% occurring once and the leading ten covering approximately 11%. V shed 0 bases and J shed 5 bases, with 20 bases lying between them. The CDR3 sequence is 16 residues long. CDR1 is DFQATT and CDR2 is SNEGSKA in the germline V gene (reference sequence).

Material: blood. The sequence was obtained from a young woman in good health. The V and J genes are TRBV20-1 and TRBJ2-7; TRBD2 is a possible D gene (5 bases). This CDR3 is CSARDWASRSIDEQYF. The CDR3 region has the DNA TGCAGTGCTAGAGATTGGGCTAGCCGGAGTATCGACGAGCAGTACTTC.